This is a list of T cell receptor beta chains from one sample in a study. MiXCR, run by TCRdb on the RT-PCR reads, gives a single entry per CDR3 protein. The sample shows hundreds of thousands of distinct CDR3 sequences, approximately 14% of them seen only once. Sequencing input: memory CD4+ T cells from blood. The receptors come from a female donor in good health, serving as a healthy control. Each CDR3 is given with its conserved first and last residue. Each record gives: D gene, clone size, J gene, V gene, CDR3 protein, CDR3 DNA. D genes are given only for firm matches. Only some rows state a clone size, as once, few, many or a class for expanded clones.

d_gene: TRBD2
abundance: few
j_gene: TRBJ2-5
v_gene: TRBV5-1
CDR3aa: CASSLAGVIGGGQETQYF
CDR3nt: TGCGCCAGCAGCTTGGCCGGGGTTATCGGGGGGGGCCAAGAGACCCAGTACTTC

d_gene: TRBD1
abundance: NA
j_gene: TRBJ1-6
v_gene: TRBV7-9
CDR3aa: CASSSRDRSSPLHF
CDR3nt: TGTGCCAGCAGCTCCCGGGACAGGTCCTCACCCCTCCACTTT

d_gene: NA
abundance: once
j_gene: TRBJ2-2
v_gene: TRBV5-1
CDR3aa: CASSLTGEITGELFF
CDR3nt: TGCGCCAGCAGCTTGACAGGAGAAATCACCGGGGAGCTGTTTTTT

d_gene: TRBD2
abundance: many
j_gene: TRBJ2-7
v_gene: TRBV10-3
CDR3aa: CAAAETGGPYEQYF
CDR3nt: TGTGCCGCCGCCGAGACGGGGGGTCCCTACGAGCAGTACTTC

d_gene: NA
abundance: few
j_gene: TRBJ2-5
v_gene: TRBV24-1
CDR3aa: CATSDLPGRGGSWETQYF
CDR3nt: TGTGCCACCAGTGATTTACCAGGGCGTGGGGGGAGCTGGGAGACCCAGTACTTC

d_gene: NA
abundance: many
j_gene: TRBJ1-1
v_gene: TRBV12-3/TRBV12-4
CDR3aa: CASSLDGPMNTEAFF
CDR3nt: TGTGCCAGCAGCCTGGACGGACCGATGAACACTGAAGCTTTCTTT

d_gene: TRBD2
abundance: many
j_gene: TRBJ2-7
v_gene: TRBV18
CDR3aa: CASSVTSGSYEQYF
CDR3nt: TGTGCCAGCTCTGTCACTAGCGGGAGCTACGAGCAGTACTTC

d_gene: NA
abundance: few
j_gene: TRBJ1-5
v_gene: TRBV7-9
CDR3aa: CASSATNNQPQHF
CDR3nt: TGTGCCAGCAGCGCGACTAACAATCAGCCCCAGCATTTT

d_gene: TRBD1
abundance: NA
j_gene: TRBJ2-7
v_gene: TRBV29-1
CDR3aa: CSFSAGTGTLNEQYF
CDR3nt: TGCAGCTTTTCCGCCGGGACAGGGACTTTGAACGAGCAGTACTTC

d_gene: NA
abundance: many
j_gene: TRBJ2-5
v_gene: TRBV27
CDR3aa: CASSRDGETQYF
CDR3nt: TGTGCCAGCAGTAGAGATGGGGAGACCCAGTACTTC

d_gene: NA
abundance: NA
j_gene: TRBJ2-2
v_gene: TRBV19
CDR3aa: CASSIVDSGELFF
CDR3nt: TGTGCCAGTAGTATAGTGGACAGCGGGGAGCTGTTTTTT

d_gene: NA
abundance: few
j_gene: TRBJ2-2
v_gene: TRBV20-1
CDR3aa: CSARVPRGYTGELFF
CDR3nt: TGCAGTGCTAGAGTTCCCAGGGGTTACACCGGGGAGCTGTTTTTT

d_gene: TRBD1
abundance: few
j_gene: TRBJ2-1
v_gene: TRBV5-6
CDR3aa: CASSSGQTQNEQFF
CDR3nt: TGTGCCAGCAGCTCGGGACAGACGCAAAATGAGCAGTTCTTC

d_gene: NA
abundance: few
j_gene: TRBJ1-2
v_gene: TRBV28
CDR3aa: CASSLVGQPDYGYTF
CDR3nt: TGTGCCAGCAGTTTGGTAGGGCAGCCCGACTATGGCTACACCTTC

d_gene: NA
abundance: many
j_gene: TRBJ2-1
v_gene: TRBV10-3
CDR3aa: CAISYRDEQFF
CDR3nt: TGTGCCATCAGCTACCGGGATGAGCAGTTCTTC

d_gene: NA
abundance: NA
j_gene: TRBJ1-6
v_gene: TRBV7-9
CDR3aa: CASSLLVRGNSPLHF
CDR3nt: TGTGCCAGCAGCTTATTGGTCAGGGGTAATTCACCCCTCCACTTT

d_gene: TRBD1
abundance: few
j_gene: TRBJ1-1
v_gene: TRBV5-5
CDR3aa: CASSPRTGLIDEAFF
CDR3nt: TGTGCCAGCAGCCCCCGGACAGGGTTAATCGATGAAGCTTTCTTT

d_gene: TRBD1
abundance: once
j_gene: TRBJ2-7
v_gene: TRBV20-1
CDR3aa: CSARDRVTYEQYF
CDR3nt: TGCAGTGCTAGGGACAGGGTAACCTACGAGCAGTACTTC

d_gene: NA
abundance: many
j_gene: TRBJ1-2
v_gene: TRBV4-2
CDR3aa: CASSQSPLGPDGGYTF
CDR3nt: TGTGCCAGCAGCCAATCCCCATTGGGTCCTGACGGGGGCTACACCTTC

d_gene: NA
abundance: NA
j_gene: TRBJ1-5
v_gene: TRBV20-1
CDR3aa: CSAVQGSGQPQHF
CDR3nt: TGCAGTGCTGTACAGGGTTCCGGTCAGCCCCAGCATTTT

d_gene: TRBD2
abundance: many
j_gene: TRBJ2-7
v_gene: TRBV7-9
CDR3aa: CASSLAPGLAGHEQYF
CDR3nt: TGTGCCAGCAGCTTAGCTCCGGGACTAGCGGGCCACGAGCAGTACTTC

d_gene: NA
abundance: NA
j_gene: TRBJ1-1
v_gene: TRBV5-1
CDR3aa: CASSLEASGRPEAFF
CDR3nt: TGCGCCAGCAGCTTGGAAGCATCGGGCCGTCCTGAAGCTTTCTTT

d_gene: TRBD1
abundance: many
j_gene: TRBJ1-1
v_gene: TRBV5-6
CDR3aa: CASSHRDRGPEAFF
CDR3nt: TGTGCCAGCAGTCACCGGGACAGGGGACCTGAAGCTTTCTTT

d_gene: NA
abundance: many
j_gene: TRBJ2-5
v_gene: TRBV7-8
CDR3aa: CASSLGASQETQYF
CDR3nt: TGTGCCAGCAGCTTAGGGGCAAGCCAAGAGACCCAGTACTTC

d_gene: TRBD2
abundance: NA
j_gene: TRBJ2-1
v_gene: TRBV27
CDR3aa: CASRVGTTINEQFF
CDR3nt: TGTGCCAGCAGAGTGGGGACTACAATCAATGAGCAGTTCTTC

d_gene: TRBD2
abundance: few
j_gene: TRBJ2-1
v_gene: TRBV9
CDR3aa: CASSVTSGTQFEQFF
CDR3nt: TGTGCCAGCAGCGTAACTAGCGGGACCCAATTTGAGCAGTTCTTC

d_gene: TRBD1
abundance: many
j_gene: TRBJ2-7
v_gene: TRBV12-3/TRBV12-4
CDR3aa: CASSLRGTGGRYEQYF
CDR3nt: TGTGCCAGCAGTTTAAGGGGCACAGGGGGCAGATACGAGCAGTACTTC

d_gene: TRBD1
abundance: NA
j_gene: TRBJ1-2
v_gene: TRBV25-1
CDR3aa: CASSEQGDIDYTF
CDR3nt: TGTGCCAGCAGTGAACAGGGGGATATCGACTACACCTTC

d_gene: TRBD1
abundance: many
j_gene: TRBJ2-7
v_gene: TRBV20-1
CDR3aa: CSALDTGTGLVEQYF
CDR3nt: TGCAGTGCTTTAGATACCGGGACAGGGTTAGTGGAGCAGTACTTC

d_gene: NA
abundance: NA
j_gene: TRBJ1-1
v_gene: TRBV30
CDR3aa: CAWRDPSRAFF
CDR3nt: TGTGCCTGGAGGGACCCCTCGAGGGCTTTCTTT

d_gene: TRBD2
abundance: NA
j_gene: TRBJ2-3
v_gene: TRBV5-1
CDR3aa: CASSSITSGSTDTQYF
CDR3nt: TGCGCCAGCAGCTCCATCACTAGCGGGAGTACAGATACGCAGTATTTT

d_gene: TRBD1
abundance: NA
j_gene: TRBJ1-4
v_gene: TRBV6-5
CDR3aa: CASSYTTGVEKLFF
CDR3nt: TGTGCCAGCAGTTACACGACAGGGGTTGAAAAACTGTTTTTT

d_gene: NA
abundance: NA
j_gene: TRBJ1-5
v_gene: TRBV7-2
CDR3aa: CASSFEGQTGIQPQHF
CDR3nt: TGTGCCAGCAGCTTCGAAGGACAGACTGGGATTCAGCCCCAGCATTTT

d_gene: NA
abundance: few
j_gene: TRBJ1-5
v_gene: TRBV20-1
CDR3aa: CSARWGLSNQPQHF
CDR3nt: TGCAGTGCTAGATGGGGACTTAGCAATCAGCCCCAGCATTTT

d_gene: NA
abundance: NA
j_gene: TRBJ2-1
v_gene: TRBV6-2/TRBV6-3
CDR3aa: CASSPKQASEQFF
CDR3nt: TGTGCCAGCAGTCCGAAGCAGGCTTCTGAGCAGTTCTTC

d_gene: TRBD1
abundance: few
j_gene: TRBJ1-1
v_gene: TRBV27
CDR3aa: CASSRIGQGAVTEAFF
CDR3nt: TGTGCCAGCAGTCGAATTGGACAGGGGGCGGTCACTGAAGCTTTCTTT

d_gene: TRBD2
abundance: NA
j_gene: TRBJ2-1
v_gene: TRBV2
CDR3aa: CASSRTSGDDEQFF
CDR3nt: TGTGCCAGCAGTCGGACTAGCGGGGACGATGAGCAGTTCTTC

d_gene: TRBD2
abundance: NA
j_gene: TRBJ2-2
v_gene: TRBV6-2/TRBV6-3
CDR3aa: CASRTSGTGELFF
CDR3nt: TGTGCCAGCAGGACTAGCGGCACCGGGGAGCTGTTTTTT

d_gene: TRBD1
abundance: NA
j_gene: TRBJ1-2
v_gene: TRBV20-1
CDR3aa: CSAPGTGYGYTF
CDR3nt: TGCAGTGCACCCGGGACAGGCTATGGCTACACCTTC

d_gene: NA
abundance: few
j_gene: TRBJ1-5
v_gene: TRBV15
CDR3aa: CATSRERDSLTQPQHF
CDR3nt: TGTGCCACCAGCAGAGAACGCGACAGCCTTACTCAGCCCCAGCATTTT